This TCR beta chain was captured by sequencing in a study of T cell responses to AZD1222 COVID-19 vaccine. Findings and caveats of the study: Reportedly, close to half of spike-specific TCRs are directed against unmutated variant regions.

Generated by immunoSEQ multiplex PCR, the TCRdb table keeps only in-frame clones and is missing some. The sample contains approximately 70,000 clones, around four fifths of which appear only once. The CDR3 is 15 amino acids. Germline CDR1 and CDR2: SGHRS and YFSETQ. V lost 2 bases and J lost 0, with 8 bases in between. This clone has only one observation. The antigen remains undetermined. This receptor was identified in an adult in good health. The specimen was peripheral blood, collected on day 0 of AZD1222 vaccination. The chain joins TRBV5-1 to TRBJ1-4; TRBD1 might be the D (6 bases). CDR3 DNA sequence: TGCGCCAGCAGCTTACAGGGTTCAACTAATGAAAAACTGTTTTTT. Encoded protein: CASSLQGSTNEKLFF. The complete variable domain, with remaining parts taken from reference TRBV5-1 and TRBJ1-4, reads KAGVTQTPRYLIKTRGQQVTLSCSPISGHRSVSWYQQTPGQGLQFLFEYFSETQRNKGNFPGRFSGRQFSNSRSEMNVSTLELGDSALYLCASSLQGSTNEKLFFGSGTQLSVL.